This T cell receptor beta chain was captured in a study of PD-1 blockade in mismatch repair-deficient tumors. Data came from immunoSEQ multiplex PCR; TCRdb stores just in-frame clones and leaves some out. The profile shows tens of thousands of clones, approximately 80% of them singletons. This CDR3 region has 14 residues. V dropped 6 bases and J dropped 1; count of bases not matched to a gene: 0. The germline gives CDR1 MNHNY, CDR2 SVGAGI (reference sequence). This chain links TRBV6-6 with TRBJ1-5; 10 nucleotides align to TRBD1. Sequences were derived from peripheral blood, sampled 44 weeks after starting pembrolizumab. The TCR comes from an adult with mismatch repair-deficient cancer. The CDR3 sequence: CASRDRGSNQPQHF. CDR3 DNA sequence: TGTGCCAGCAGGGACAGGGGGAGCAATCAGCCCCAGCATTTT.